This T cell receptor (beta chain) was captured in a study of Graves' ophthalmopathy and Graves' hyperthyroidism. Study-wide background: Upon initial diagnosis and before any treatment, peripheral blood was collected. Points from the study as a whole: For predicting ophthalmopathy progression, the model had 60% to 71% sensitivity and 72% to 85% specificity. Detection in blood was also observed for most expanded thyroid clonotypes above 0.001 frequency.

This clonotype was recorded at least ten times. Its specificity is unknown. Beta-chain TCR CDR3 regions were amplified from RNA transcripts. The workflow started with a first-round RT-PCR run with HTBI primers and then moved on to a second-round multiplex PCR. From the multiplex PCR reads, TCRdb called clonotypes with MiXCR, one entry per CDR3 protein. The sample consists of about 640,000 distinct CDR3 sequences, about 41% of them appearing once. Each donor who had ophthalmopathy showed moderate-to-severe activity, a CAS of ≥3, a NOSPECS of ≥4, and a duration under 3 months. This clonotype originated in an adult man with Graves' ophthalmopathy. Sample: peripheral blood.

The CDR3 here is CASRRGYTEAFF. Here the CDR3 DNA reads TGTGCCAGTAGAAGGGGGTACACTGAAGCTTTCTTT. The chain carries TRBV19 and TRBJ1-1; TRBD1 is a possible D gene (6 bases). Germline CDR1 reads LNHDA; CDR2 reads SQIVND (reference sequence). There are 12 residues in the CDR3. V was trimmed by 6 bases and J by 3 bases, leaving 8 bases between them.